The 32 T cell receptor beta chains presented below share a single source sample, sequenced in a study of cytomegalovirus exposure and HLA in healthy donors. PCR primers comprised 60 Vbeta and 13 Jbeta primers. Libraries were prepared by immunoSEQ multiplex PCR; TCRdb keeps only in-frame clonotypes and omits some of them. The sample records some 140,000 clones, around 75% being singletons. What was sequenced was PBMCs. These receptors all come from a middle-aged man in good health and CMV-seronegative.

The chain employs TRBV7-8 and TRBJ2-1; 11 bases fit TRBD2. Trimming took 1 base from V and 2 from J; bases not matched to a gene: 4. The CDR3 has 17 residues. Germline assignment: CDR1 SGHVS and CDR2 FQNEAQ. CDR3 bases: TGTGCCAGCAGCTTAGTGGCGACTAGCGGGGCCTACAATGAGCAGTTCTTC. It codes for CASSLVATSGAYNEQFF.

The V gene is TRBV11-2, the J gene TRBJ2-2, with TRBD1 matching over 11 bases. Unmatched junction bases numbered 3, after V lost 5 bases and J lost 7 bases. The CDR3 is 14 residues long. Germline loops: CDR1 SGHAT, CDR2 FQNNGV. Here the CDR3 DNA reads TGTGCCAGCAGCGGACAGGGGGCCGGCGGGGAGCTGTTTTTT. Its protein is CASSGQGAGGELFF.

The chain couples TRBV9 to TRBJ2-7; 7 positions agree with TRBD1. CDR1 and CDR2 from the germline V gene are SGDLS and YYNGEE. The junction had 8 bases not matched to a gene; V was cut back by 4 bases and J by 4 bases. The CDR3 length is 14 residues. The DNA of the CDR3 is TGTGCCAGCAGCCCAAGCCGGGACAGTTACGAGCAGTACTTC. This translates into CASSPSRDSYEQYF.

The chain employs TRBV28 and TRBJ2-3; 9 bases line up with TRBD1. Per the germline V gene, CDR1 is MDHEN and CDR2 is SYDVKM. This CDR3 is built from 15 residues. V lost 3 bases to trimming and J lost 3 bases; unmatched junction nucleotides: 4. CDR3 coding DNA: TGTGCCAGCAGTTTGATCGGGACAGGGACAGATACGCAGTATTTT. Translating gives CASSLIGTGTDTQYF.

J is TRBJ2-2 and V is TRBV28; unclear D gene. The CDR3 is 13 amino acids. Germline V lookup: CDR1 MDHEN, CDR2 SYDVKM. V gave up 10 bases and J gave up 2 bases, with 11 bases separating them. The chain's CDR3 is CAICDLNTGELFF. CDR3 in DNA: TGTGCCATCTGCGACTTAAACACCGGGGAGCTGTTTTTT.

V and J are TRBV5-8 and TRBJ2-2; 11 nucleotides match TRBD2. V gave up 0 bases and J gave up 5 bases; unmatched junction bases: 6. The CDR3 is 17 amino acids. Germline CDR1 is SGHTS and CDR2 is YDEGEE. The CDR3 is CASSLAGTSGHTGELFF. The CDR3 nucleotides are TGTGCCAGCAGCTTGGCGGGGACTAGCGGTCATACCGGGGAGCTGTTTTTT.

As DNA, the CDR3 is TGTGCCAGCAGCGCAGGGGAAGTCGACCCTAGGGGGTATTTT. It translates to CASSAGEVDPRGYF. V is TRBV9 and J is TRBJ2-3, with a tentative D call TRBD1 (6 bases). Trimming shortened V by 3 bases and J by 14 bases, and 22 bases separated the two germline ends. CDR1 and CDR2 from the germline V gene are SGDLS and YYNGEE. This CDR3 has 14 amino acids.

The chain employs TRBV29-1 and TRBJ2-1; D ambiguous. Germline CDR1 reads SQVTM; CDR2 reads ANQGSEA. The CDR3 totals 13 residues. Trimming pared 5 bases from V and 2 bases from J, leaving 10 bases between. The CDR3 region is CSVSKIAYNEQFF. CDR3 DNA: TGCAGCGTTTCCAAGATAGCCTACAATGAGCAGTTCTTC.

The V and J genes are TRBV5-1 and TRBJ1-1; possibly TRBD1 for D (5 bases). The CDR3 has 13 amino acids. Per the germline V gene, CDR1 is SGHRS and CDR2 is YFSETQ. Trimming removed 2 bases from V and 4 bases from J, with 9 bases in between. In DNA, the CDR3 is TGCGCCAGCAGCTTTGGCGGGGGCACTGAAGCTTTCTTT. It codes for CASSFGGGTEAFF.

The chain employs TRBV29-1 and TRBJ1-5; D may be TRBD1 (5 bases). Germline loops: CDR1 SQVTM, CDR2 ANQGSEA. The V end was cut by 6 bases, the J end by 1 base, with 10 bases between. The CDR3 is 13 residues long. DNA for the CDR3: TGCAGCGTGCGACAGTCCAGCAATCAGCCCCAGCATTTT. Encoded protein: CSVRQSSNQPQHF.

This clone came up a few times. The CDR3 reads CAWRKQGWYNEQFF. CDR3 in DNA: TGTGCCTGGAGAAAACAGGGTTGGTACAATGAGCAGTTCTTC. The chain joins TRBV30 to TRBJ2-1, with D possibly TRBD1 on 6 matching bases. V was cut by 3 bases and J by 4 bases, with 13 bases left in between. The length of the CDR3 is 14 residues. Germline lookup yields CDR1 GTSNPN and CDR2 SVGIG (reference sequence).

In DNA, the CDR3 is TGTGCCAGCAGTTACCCTCCGGGACAGGATAATGAGCAGTTCTTC. Amino acids: CASSYPPGQDNEQFF. The rearrangement uses TRBV6-6 and TRBJ2-1; 8 positions match TRBD1. CDR1 and CDR2 (germline): MNHNY, SVGAGI (reference sequence). There are 15 residues in the CDR3. The trim removed 2 bases at V and 7 bases at J, leaving 7 bases unmatched.

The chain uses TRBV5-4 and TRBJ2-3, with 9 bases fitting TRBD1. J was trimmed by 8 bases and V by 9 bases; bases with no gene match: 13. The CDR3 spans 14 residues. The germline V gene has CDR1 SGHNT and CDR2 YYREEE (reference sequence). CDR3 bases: TGTGCCACGCACCAGACAGGGGGATACGGTACGCAGTATTTT. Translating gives CATHQTGGYGTQYF.

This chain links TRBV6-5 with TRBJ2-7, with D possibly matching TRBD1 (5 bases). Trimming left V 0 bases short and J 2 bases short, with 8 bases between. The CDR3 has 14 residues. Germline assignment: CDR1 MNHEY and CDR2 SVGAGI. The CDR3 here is CASSYSLGPYEQYF. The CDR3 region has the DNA TGTGCCAGCAGTTACTCACTGGGGCCCTACGAGCAGTACTTC.

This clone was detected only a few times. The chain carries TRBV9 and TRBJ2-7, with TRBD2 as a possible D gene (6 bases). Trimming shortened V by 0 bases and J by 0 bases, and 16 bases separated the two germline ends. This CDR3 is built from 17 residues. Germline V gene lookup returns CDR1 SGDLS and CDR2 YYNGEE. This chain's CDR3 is CASSVGSGGIISYEQYF. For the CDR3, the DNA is TGTGCCAGCAGCGTAGGCTCGGGCGGGATTATCTCCTACGAGCAGTACTTC.

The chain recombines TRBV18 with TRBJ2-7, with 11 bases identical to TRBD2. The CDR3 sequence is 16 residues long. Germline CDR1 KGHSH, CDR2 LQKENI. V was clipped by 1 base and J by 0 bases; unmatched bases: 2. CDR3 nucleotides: TGTGCCAGCTCACCACGGCTAGCGGGAGGCTCCTACGAGCAGTACTTC. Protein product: CASSPRLAGGSYEQYF.

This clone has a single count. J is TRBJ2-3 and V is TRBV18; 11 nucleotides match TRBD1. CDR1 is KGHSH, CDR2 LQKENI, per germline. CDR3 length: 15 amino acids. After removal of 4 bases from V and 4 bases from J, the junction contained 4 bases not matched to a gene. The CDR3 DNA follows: TGTGCCAGCTCACTAAGGACAGGGGGCGCAGATACGCAGTATTTT. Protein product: CASSLRTGGADTQYF.

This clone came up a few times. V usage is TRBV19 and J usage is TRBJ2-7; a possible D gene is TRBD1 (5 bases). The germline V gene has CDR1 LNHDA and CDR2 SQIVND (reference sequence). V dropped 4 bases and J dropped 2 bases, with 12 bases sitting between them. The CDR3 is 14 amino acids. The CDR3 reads CASSREQAAYEQYF. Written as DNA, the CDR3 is TGTGCCAGTAGTAGGGAACAGGCCGCCTACGAGCAGTACTTC.

The CDR3 nucleotides read TGTGCCTGGGACTTCTTGGGACTTAGCGGGTATGGCTACACCTTC. It codes for CAWDFLGLSGYGYTF. The chain joins TRBV30 to TRBJ1-2; the D gene is possibly TRBD1 (5 bases). CDR1 GTSNPN and CDR2 SVGIG come from the germline V gene (reference sequence). The V end lost 5 bases, the J end lost 5 bases, and 21 bases lay between the germline ends. CDR3 length: 15 residues.

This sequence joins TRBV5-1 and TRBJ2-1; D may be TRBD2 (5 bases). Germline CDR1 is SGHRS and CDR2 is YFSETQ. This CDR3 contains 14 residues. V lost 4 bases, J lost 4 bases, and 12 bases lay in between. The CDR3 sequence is CASSRSGLYNEQFF. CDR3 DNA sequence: TGCGCCAGCAGCCGTAGTGGACTTTACAATGAGCAGTTCTTC.

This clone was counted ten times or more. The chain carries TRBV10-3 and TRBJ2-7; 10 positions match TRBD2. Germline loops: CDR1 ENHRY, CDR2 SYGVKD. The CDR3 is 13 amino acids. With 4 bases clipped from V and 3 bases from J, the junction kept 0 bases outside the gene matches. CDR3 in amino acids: CAISASGGYEQYF. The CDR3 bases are TGTGCCATCAGTGCTAGCGGGGGCTACGAGCAGTACTTC.

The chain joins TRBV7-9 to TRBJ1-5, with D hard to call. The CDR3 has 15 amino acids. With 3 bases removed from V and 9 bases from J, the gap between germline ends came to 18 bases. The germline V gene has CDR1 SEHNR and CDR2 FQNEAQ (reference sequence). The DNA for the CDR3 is TGTGCCAGCAGCTTGCGGGCATTTGGACCATCGCCCCAGCATTTT. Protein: CASSLRAFGPSPQHF.

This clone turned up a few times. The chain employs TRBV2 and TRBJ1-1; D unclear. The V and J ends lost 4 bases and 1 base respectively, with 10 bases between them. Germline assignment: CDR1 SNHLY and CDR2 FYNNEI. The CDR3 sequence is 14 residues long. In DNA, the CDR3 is TGTGCCAGCAGTGCGTTCGGCGGGAACACTGAAGCTTTCTTT. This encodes CASSAFGGNTEAFF.

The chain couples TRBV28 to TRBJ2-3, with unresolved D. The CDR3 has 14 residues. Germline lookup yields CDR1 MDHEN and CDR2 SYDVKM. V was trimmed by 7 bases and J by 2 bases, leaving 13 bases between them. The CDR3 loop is CASITRFSTDTQYF. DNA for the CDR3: TGTGCCAGCATTACCAGGTTCTCCACAGATACGCAGTATTTT.

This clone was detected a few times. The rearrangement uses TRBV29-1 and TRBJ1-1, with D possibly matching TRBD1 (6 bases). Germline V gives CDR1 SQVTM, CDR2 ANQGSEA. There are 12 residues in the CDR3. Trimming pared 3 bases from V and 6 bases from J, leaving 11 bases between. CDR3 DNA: TGCAGCGTTGAGGGGGCTGGGGCTGAAGCTTTCTTT. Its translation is CSVEGAGAEAFF. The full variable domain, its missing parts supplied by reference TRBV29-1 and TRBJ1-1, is SAVISQKPSRDICQRGTSLTIQCQVDSQVTMMFWYRQQPGQSLTLIATANQGSEATYESGFVIDKFPISRPNLTFSTLTVSNMSPEDSSIYLCSVEGAGAEAFFGQGTRLTVV.

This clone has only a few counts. The CDR3 protein is CASSEFEGEAFF. The CDR3 DNA reads TGTGCCAGCAGTGAGTTTGAGGGAGAAGCTTTCTTT. The V gene is TRBV2, the J gene TRBJ1-1; no clear D. The V end was cut by 3 bases, the J end by 8 bases, with 10 bases between. Germline-derived CDR1 and CDR2 are SNHLY and FYNNEI. The CDR3 extends over 12 amino acids.

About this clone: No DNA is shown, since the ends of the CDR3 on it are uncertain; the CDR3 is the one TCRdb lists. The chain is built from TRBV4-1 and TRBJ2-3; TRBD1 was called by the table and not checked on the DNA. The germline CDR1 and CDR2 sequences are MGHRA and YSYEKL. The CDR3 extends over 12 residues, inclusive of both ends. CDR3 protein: CASWGGGTGKYF.

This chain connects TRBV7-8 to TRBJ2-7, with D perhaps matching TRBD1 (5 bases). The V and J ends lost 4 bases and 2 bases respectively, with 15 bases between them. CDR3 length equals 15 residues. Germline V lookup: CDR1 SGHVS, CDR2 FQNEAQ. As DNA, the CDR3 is TGTGCCAGCAGCTCCCAGACAGCGTCAACCTACGAGCAGTACTTC. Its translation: CASSSQTASTYEQYF.

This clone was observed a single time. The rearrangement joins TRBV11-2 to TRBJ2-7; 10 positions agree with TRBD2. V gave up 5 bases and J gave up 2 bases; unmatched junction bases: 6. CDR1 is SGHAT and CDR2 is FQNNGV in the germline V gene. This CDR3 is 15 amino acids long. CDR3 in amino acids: CASSPGLAAAYEQYF. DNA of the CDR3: TGTGCCAGCAGCCCCGGACTAGCGGCAGCCTACGAGCAGTACTTC. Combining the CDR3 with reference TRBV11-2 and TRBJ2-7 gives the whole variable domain EAGVAQSPRYKIIEKRQSVAFWCNPISGHATLYWYQQILGQGPKLLIQFQNNGVVDDSQLPKDRFSAERLKGVDSTLKIQPAKLEDSAVYLCASSPGLAAAYEQYFGPGTRLTVT.

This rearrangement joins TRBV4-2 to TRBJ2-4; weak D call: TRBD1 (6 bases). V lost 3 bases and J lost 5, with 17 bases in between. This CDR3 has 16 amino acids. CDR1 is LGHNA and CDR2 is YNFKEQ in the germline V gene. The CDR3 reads CASSQVTGSIENIQYF. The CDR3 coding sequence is TGTGCCAGCAGCCAGGTTACAGGGAGTATCGAAAACATTCAGTACTTC.

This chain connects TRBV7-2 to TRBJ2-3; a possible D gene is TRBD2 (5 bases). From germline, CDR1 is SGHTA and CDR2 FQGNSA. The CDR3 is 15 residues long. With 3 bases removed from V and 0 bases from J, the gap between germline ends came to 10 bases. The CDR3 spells CASSFGSPSTDTQYF. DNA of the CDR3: TGTGCCAGCAGCTTTGGGAGCCCTAGCACAGATACGCAGTATTTT.

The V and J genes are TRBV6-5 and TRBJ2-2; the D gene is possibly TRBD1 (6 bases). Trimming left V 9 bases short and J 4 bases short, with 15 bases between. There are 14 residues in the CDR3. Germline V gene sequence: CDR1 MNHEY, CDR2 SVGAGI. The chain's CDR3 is CASKAGTFTGELFF. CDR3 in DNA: TGTGCCAGTAAGGCCGGGACATTCACCGGGGAGCTGTTTTTT.